What follows describes a single TCR beta chain. This entry comes from a study of T cells in Graves' hyperthyroidism and ophthalmopathy. This CDR3 has 14 amino acids. V shed 1 base and J shed 9 bases, with 11 bases lying between them. In germline, CDR1 is SGHDT, CDR2 YYEEEE. RNA transcripts gave rise to amplified TCR beta CDR3 regions. First-round RT-PCR with HTBI primers amplified the TCR CDR3 region. MiXCR was run by TCRdb on the multiplex PCR reads, yielding one entry per CDR3 protein. This table holds hundreds of thousands of distinct CDR3 sequences, roughly 16% found once. This sequence was found in a woman aged 40-49 years with Graves' ophthalmopathy. Material: blood. The chain employs TRBV5-6 and TRBJ1-6; no clear D gene. DNA of the CDR3: TGTGCCAGCAGCTTGTTGATTGAGTTTTCACCCCTCCACTTT. Encoded protein: CASSLLIEFSPLHF.